This T cell receptor (beta chain) was sequenced in a study of cytomegalovirus exposure and HLA in healthy donors. The CDR3 runs 19 residues. PCR was performed using 60 Vbeta and 13 Jbeta primers. Clones were sequenced by immunoSEQ multiplex PCR, and TCRdb holds only the in-frame ones, with some missing. The sample features some 75,000 clones, with roughly 0.8% in its top ten. The TCR sequence derives from a boy aged 5-17 years in good health and CMV-seronegative. Sequenced: PBMCs. This rearrangement joins TRBV1 to TRBJ2-7; the DNA was not compared with TRBD2, the D call given in the table. TRBV1 is a documented pseudogene. The CDR3: CTSSNKLGGNSTVAYEQYF. The CDR3 nucleotides read TGCACCAGCAGCAACAAATTGGGCGGGAACAGCACCGTAGCCTACGAGCAGTACTTC.